This TCR beta chain was captured in a study of T cell responses to AZD1222 COVID-19 vaccine. General study points: Mostly white British, mostly female donors; authors suggested clonal diversity may be underestimated.

CDR1 and CDR2 from the germline V gene are SGHNT and YENEEA. The CDR3 length is 16 residues. V was clipped by 3 bases and J by 6 bases, with 19 bases between them. Notes on this clone: Its antigen is not identified.

TCRdb's copy holds only in-frame clones and misses some; the assay was immunoSEQ multiplex PCR. The data contain 100,000 to 110,000 clones, around 87% of them seen just once; the ten biggest clones take up just over 4%. The chain joins TRBV11-3 to TRBJ2-3, with D perhaps assigned TRBD1 or TRBD2 (5 bases each). The TCR sequence derives from an adult in good health. The specimen was peripheral blood, collected on day 0 of MenACWY control vaccination. The CDR3 sequence is CASSLRGTTEGDTQYF. CDR3 DNA: TGTGCCAGCAGCTTGAGGGGCACAACGGAAGGCGATACGCAGTATTTT.